Here is one T cell receptor beta chain with its context. Antigen specificity is unknown. The junction departs from the called germline gene at one end, perhaps through a read error. The sample belongs to a study of T cells after yellow fever vaccination. As for the study in general: SMART-Seq v4 Ultra Low Input served to prepare low-cell-number fractions.

Regarding the study as a whole: It was the secondary response that reached its peak faster, day 5 versus 15, but it was weaker.

Each CDR3 protein is one row after TCRdb ran MiXCR on the 5' RACE reads. The table lists around 320,000 distinct CDR3 sequences, approximately 11% of them singletons. The CDR3 is 12 residues long. Germline lookup yields CDR1 MDHEN and CDR2 SYDVKM. Sequencing used CD4+ T cells sorted from PBMCs, obtained 45 days after the yellow fever booster vaccination. The TCR comes from a man aged 18-30 years who received the YFV17D yellow fever vaccine. The V and J genes are TRBV28 and TRBJ1-5; D may be TRBD1 (6 bases). The CDR3 region is CATTGSNRPQHF. The CDR3 coding sequence is TGTGCCACGACAGGTTCCAATCGGCCCCAGCATTTT.